Listed below are T cell receptor beta chains from one sample, sequenced in a study of T cell responses to AZD1222 COVID-19 vaccine. Using immunoSEQ multiplex PCR, the repertoire was profiled, and TCRdb retains in-frame clones only, with some absent. The repertoire holds more than 150,000 clones, with over 80% as singletons. Material: peripheral blood, obtained on day 0 of AZD1222 vaccination. These TCRs come from an adult in good health. Both conserved end residues are part of each CDR3. A D gene is named only where the DNA matches it firmly. Only part of the rows carry a size: once, few, many, or a class if the clone is expanded.

V gene	clone size	J gene	D gene	CDR3 DNA	CDR3 protein
TRBV3-1/TRBV3-2	NA	TRBJ2-1	TRBD2	TGTGCCGTATCAAGCGGGGACAATGAGCAGTTCTTC	CAVSSGDNEQFF
TRBV9	NA	TRBJ1-3	NA	TGTGCCAGCAGCTATGGAAACACCATATATTTT	CASSYGNTIYF
TRBV6-5	once	TRBJ2-2	NA	TGTGCCAGCAGTTACTCGAATAAAGCCGGGGAGCTGTTTTTT	CASSYSNKAGELFF
TRBV3-1/TRBV3-2	NA	TRBJ2-2	TRBD2	TGTGCCAGCAGCCGGAGCGGGGGATACACCGGGGAGCTGTTTTTT	CASSRSGGYTGELFF
TRBV27	NA	TRBJ2-7	TRBD1	TGTGCCAGCAGAGGGACAGGGGGCAAGTACGAGCAGTACTTC	CASRGTGGKYEQYF
TRBV5-1	NA	TRBJ1-1	NA	TGCGCCAGCAGCTTGGATCGCGGGGATACTGAAGCTTTCTTT	CASSLDRGDTEAFF
TRBV6-5	few	TRBJ1-1	NA	TGTGCCAGCAGTTACGAGGTGTGGACTGAAGCTTTCTTT	CASSYEVWTEAFF
TRBV18	NA	TRBJ1-6	TRBD1	TGTGCCAGCTCACCAGGACAGGGCAATGCCTCACCCCTCCACTTT	CASSPGQGNASPLHF
TRBV4-3	NA	TRBJ1-1	NA	TGCGCCAGCAGCCAAGAGACGCCAGGGAAAACTGAAGCTTTCTTT	CASSQETPGKTEAFF
TRBV6-5	once	TRBJ2-5	TRBD2	TGTGCCAGCAGCCAAAGGACTAGCCCTCAAGAGACCCAGTACTTC	CASSQRTSPQETQYF
TRBV7-3	few	TRBJ1-1	NA	TGTGCCAGCAGCAAACAGGGTAGGATGAACACTGAAGCTTTCTTT	CASSKQGRMNTEAFF
TRBV4-3	NA	TRBJ1-2	TRBD1	TGCGCCAGCAGCCAAGGAAACAGGGGGCCCTATGGCTACACCTTC	CASSQGNRGPYGYTF
TRBV5-6	NA	TRBJ1-1	NA	TGTGCCAGCAGCCTGCGGGCGGGGGGGTCGGCTGAAGCTTTCTTT	CASSLRAGGSAEAFF
TRBV7-2	NA	TRBJ1-5	NA	TGTGCCAGCAGACAAACAGGGAGTGAACAGCCCCAGCATTTT	CASRQTGSEQPQHF
TRBV7-6	NA	TRBJ2-4	NA	TGTGCCAGCAGCTCTACAGGGTCCAGCAACATTCAGTACTTC	CASSSTGSSNIQYF
TRBV9	NA	TRBJ2-3	TRBD2	TGTGCCAGCAGCTCCGGACTAGCGGGAGCAGATACGCAGTATTTT	CASSSGLAGADTQYF
TRBV27	NA	TRBJ1-2	TRBD1	TGTGCCAGCAGTTTAGACAGGGTCGGCTACACCTTC	CASSLDRVGYTF
TRBV4-1	NA	TRBJ2-6	NA	TGCGCCAGCAGCCAAGGGGGTCTTAGGGGTTCTGGGGCCAACGTCCTGACTTTC	CASSQGGLRGSGANVLTF
TRBV7-9	NA	TRBJ2-3	NA	TGTGCCAGCAGCTTAGAGGTTCTGCAGGGATCGTTT	CASSLEVLQGSF
TRBV7-8	once	TRBJ1-5	NA	TGTGCCAGCACCTCCGGGACGTACAATCAGCCCCAGCATTTT	CASTSGTYNQPQHF
TRBV6-5	NA	TRBJ1-2	TRBD1	TGTGCCAGCAGTTACATCCAGGGGGGGTATGGCTACACCTTC	CASSYIQGGYGYTF
TRBV28	NA	TRBJ1-3	NA	TGTGCCAGCCGGGACGGCCACTCTGGAAACACCATATATTTT	CASRDGHSGNTIYF
TRBV11-2	NA	TRBJ1-1	NA	TGTGCCAGCAGCTTATGGCGCCGGGACCGAGGAGGAAACACTGAAGCTTTCTTT	CASSLWRRDRGGNTEAFF
TRBV6-1	NA	TRBJ1-1	NA	TGTGCCAGCAGTGAAATGGGCCGATGGGGCACTGAAGCTTTCTTT	CASSEMGRWGTEAFF
TRBV5-6	once	TRBJ2-1	NA	TGTGCCAGCAGCTGGGACTCGTCAAGTAACTACAATGAGCAGTTCTTC	CASSWDSSSNYNEQFF
TRBV19	NA	TRBJ2-7	TRBD1	TGTGCCAGTAGCCCAGAAGAGGCAGGGGGCTGGGACGAGCAGTACTTC	CASSPEEAGGWDEQYF
TRBV7-9	NA	TRBJ1-2	NA	TGTGCCAGCAGCTCCTCGAGCCCTGGCTACACCTTC	CASSSSSPGYTF
TRBV29-1	NA	TRBJ2-1	NA	TGCAGCGTTGAAGTGCGGGACAATGAGCAGTTCTTC	CSVEVRDNEQFF
TRBV28	NA	TRBJ1-5	NA	TGTGCCAGCAGCATCGGGCCAGGGGTCAATCAGCCCCAGCATTTT	CASSIGPGVNQPQHF
TRBV7-2	NA	TRBJ1-3	NA	TGTGCCAGCAGCTTAGGGACCTCTGGAAACACCATATATTTT	CASSLGTSGNTIYF
TRBV5-1	NA	TRBJ1-1	NA	TGCGCCAGCAGCTTCGGAGGGGCGTTGAACACTGAAGCTTTCTTT	CASSFGGALNTEAFF
TRBV7-8	NA	TRBJ1-1	NA	TGTGCCAGCAAGTCGGGGGGTTCGACCCCTGAAGCTTTCTTT	CASKSGGSTPEAFF
TRBV18	NA	TRBJ2-2	NA	TGTGCCAGCTCGCTCACCGGGGAGCTGTTTTTT	CASSLTGELFF
TRBV10-3	NA	TRBJ1-2	NA	TGTGCCATCACCATCGACGGGGGCTCTGGCTACACCTTC	CAITIDGGSGYTF
TRBV15	NA	TRBJ1-5	NA	TGTGCCACCAGGCGGGACACACAGAACAATCAGCCCCAGCATTTT	CATRRDTQNNQPQHF
TRBV2	NA	TRBJ1-1	NA	TGTGCCAGCAGTGGACAGTTTTTGAACACTGAAGCTTTCTTT	CASSGQFLNTEAFF
TRBV2	few	TRBJ1-4	NA	TGTGCCAGCAGTGAAGCCCTAAGAGAGGAAGAAAAACTGTTTTTT	CASSEALREEEKLFF
TRBV19	few	TRBJ2-1	NA	TGTGCCAGTAGTATAGAGCGGAGTGACTACAATGAGCAGTTCTTC	CASSIERSDYNEQFF
TRBV5-4	NA	TRBJ2-1	TRBD2	TGTGCCAGCAGCACCGGACTAGCCGGCAATGAGCAGTTCTTC	CASSTGLAGNEQFF
TRBV7-9	NA	TRBJ2-2	TRBD2	TGTGCCAGCAGCTTAGAACTAGCGGGACACGGGGAGCTGTTTTTT	CASSLELAGHGELFF
TRBV6-5	once	TRBJ1-4	NA	TGTGCCAGCAGTTACGACAAAGAAAAACTGTTTTTT	CASSYDKEKLFF
TRBV30	NA	TRBJ1-2	NA	TGTGCCTGGATAAGGGGGGCAGGGGGCTACACCTTC	CAWIRGAGGYTF
TRBV6-1	NA	TRBJ1-5	NA	TGTGCCAGCAGTGAATTCCCTAGCAATCAGCCCCAGCATTTT	CASSEFPSNQPQHF
TRBV10-1	NA	TRBJ1-1	NA	TGCGCCAGCAGTGAAGGGGAAGGCGCTGAAGCTTTCTTT	CASSEGEGAEAFF
TRBV29-1	NA	TRBJ1-2	NA	TGCAGCGTTGGAGGGTCGTATGGCTACACCTTC	CSVGGSYGYTF
TRBV9	NA	TRBJ1-1	NA	TGTGCCAGCAGCGTCGGTCAGGGCGGCACTGAAGCTTTCTTT	CASSVGQGGTEAFF
TRBV28	NA	TRBJ2-1	TRBD2	TGTGCCAGCAGCCTAAGAAGCGGGAGTAGGGTCGATGAGCAGTTCTTC	CASSLRSGSRVDEQFF
TRBV6-4	NA	TRBJ2-3	NA	TGTGCCAGCAGTTCGAACGGAGGGAGTGATACGCAGTATTTT	CASSSNGGSDTQYF
TRBV5-5	NA	TRBJ1-3	TRBD1	TGTGCCAGCAGCTTGGAGCCACAGGGGGCCCTTGGAAACACCATATATTTT	CASSLEPQGALGNTIYF
TRBV28	NA	TRBJ1-1	TRBD1	TGTGCCAGCAGTTTACCTTTGGGAGGGGGCCTGAACACTGAAGCTTTCTTT	CASSLPLGGGLNTEAFF
TRBV6-2/TRBV6-3	NA	TRBJ1-3	NA	TGTGCCAGCAGTTACTCGAGCTCTGGAAACACCATATATTTT	CASSYSSSGNTIYF
TRBV6-2/TRBV6-3	NA	TRBJ2-7	TRBD2	TGTGCCAGCAGTACTAGCGGCCCGCCCTACGAGCAGTACTTC	CASSTSGPPYEQYF
TRBV10-3	NA	TRBJ1-2	NA	TGTGCCATCTGGGGCAACTATGGCTACACCTTC	CAIWGNYGYTF
TRBV7-9	NA	TRBJ2-7	NA	TGTGCCAGCAGCCTTCGGGACTTAACCTACGAGCAGTACTTC	CASSLRDLTYEQYF
TRBV5-6	NA	TRBJ2-7	NA	TGTGCCAGCAGCGATCAATTTTGGGGTGACGAGCAGTACTTC	CASSDQFWGDEQYF